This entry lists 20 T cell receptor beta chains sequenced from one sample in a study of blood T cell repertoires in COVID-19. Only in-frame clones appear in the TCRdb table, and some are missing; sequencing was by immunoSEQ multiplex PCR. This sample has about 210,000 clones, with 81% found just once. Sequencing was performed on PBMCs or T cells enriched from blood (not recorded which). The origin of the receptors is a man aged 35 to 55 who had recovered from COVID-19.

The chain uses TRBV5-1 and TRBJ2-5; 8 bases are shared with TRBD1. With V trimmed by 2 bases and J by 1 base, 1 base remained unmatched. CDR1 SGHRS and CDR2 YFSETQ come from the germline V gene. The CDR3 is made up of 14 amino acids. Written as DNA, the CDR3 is TGCGCCAGCAGCTTTCAGGGGGCCCAAGAGACCCAGTACTTC. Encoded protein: CASSFQGAQETQYF.

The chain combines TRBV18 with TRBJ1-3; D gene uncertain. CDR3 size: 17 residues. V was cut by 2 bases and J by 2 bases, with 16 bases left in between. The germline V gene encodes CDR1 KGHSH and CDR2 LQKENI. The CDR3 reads CASSPMAGPGTGNTIYF. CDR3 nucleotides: TGTGCCAGCTCACCAATGGCGGGCCCCGGAACTGGAAACACCATATATTTT.

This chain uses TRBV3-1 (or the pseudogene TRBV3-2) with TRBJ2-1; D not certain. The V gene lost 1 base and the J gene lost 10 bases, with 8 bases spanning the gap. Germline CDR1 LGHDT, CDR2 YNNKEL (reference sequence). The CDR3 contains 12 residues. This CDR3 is CASSQAKEEQFF. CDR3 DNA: TGTGCCAGCAGCCAAGCGAAGGAGGAGCAGTTCTTC.

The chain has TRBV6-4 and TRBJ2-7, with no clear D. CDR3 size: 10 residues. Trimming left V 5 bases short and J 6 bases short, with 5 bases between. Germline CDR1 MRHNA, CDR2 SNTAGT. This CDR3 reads CASSPPEQYF. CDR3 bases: TGTGCCAGCAGTCCTCCCGAGCAGTACTTC.

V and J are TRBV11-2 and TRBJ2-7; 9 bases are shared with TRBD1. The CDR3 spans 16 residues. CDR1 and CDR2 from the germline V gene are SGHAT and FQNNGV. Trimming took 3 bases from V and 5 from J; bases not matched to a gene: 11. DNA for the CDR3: TGTGCCAGCAGCTTGGTTAGTTGGGACAGGGAAGACGAGCAGTACTTC. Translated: CASSLVSWDREDEQYF.

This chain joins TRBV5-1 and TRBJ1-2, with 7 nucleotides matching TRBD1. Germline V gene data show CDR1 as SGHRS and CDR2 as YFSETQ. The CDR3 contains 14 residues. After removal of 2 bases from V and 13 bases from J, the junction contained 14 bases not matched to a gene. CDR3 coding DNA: TGCGCCAGCAGCTTATCTAGAGGGGGCGGTTTAGGCACCTTC. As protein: CASSLSRGGGLGTF.

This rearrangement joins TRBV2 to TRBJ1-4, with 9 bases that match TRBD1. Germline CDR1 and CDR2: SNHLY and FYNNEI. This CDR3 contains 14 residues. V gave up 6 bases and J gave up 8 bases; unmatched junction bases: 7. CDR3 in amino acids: CASRRDRVEEKLFF. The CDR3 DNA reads TGTGCCAGCAGACGGGACAGGGTAGAGGAAAAACTGTTTTTT.

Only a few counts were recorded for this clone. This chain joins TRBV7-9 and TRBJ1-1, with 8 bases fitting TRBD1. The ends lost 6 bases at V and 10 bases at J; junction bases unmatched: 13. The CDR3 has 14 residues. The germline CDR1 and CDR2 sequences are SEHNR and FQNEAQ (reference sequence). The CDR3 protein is CASRPPLVGQGAFF. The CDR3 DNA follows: TGTGCCAGCAGACCTCCACTCGTCGGACAGGGAGCTTTCTTT.

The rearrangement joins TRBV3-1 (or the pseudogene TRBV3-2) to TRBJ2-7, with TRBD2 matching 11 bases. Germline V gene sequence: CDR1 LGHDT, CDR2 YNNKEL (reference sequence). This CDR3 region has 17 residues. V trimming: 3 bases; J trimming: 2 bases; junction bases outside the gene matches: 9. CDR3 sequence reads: CASSQLTRLAGTYEQYF. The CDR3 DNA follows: TGTGCCAGCAGCCAGTTAACCCGACTAGCGGGAACCTACGAGCAGTACTTC.

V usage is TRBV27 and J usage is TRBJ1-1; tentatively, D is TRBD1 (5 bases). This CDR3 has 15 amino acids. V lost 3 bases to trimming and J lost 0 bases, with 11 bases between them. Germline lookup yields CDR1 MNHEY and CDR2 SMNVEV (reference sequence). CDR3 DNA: TGTGCCAGCAGTTTGTTGGCACAGGTGAACACTGAAGCTTTCTTT. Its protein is CASSLLAQVNTEAFF.

The chain's CDR3 is CASSLWAGDSQYF. The CDR3 DNA reads as TGTGCCAGCAGCTTGTGGGCAGGGGATTCCCAGTACTTC. This chain connects TRBV5-5 to TRBJ2-5, with a possible D match to TRBD1 (6 bases). In germline, CDR1 is SGHKS, CDR2 YYEKEE (reference sequence). This CDR3 contains 13 residues. Trimming cost V 1 base and J 9 bases, with 13 bases left between them.

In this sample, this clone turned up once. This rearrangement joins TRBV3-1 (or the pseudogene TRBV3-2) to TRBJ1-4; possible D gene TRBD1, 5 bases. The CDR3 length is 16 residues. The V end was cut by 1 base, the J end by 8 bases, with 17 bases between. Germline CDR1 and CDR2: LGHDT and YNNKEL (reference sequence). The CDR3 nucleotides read TGTGCCAGCAGCCAAGGTATGGCGGGGGATCGCGAAAAACTGTTTTTT. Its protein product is CASSQGMAGDREKLFF.

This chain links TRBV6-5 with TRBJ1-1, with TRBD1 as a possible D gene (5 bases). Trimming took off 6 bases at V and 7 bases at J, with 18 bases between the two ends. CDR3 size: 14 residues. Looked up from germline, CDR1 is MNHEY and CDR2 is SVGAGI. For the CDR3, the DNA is TGTGCCAGCAGGACCCGGGGGGGTTTAGGTGAAGCTTTCTTT. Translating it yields CASRTRGGLGEAFF.

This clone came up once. CDR3 nucleotide sequence: TGCGCCAGCAGTGAGTTGGGGGGTTCAAATGAAAAACTGTTTTTT. It is translated as CASSELGGSNEKLFF. This chain joins TRBV10-2 and TRBJ1-4, with D perhaps matching TRBD1 (5 bases). V lost 1 base and J lost 5, with 11 bases in between. Germline CDR1 is WSHSY and CDR2 is SAAADI. The CDR3 is made up of 15 amino acids.

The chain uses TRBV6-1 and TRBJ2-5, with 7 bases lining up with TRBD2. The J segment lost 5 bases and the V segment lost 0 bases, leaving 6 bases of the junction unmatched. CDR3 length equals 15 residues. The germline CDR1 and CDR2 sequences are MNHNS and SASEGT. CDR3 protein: CASSEAALAMETQYF. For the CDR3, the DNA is TGTGCCAGCAGTGAAGCTGCACTAGCGATGGAGACCCAGTACTTC.

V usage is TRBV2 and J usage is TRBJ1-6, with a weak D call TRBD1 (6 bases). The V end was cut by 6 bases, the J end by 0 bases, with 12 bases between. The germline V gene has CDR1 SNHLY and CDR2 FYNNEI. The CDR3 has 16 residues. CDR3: CASRYRESSYNSPLHF. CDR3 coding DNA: TGTGCCAGCAGGTACAGGGAAAGCTCCTATAATTCACCCCTCCACTTT.

In DNA, the CDR3 is TGCAGCGTTCCCCCCGACAAGTATCACTATGGCTACACCTTC. This gives the protein CSVPPDKYHYGYTF. The rearrangement uses TRBV29-1 and TRBJ1-2; D gene unclear. This CDR3 is built from 14 residues. V lost 5 bases, J lost 3 bases, and 16 bases lay in between. The germline V gene encodes CDR1 SQVTM and CDR2 ANQGSEA.

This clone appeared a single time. Here the CDR3 DNA reads TGTGCCAGCAGCTTCAGGGGATCTGGAAACACCATATATTTT. Translating it yields CASSFRGSGNTIYF. The genes are TRBV3-1 (or the pseudogene TRBV3-2) and TRBJ1-3; tentatively, D is TRBD1 (6 bases). The CDR3 has 14 amino acids. The germline CDR1 and CDR2 sequences are LGHDT and YNNKEL (reference sequence). Trimming stripped 5 bases from V and 1 base from J, with 9 bases between.

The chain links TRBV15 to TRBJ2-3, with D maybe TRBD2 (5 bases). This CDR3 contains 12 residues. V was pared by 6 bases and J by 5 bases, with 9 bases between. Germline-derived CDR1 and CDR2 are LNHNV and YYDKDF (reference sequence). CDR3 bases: TGTGCCACCAGGGGAGAGGAAGATACGCAGTATTTT. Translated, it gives CATRGEEDTQYF.

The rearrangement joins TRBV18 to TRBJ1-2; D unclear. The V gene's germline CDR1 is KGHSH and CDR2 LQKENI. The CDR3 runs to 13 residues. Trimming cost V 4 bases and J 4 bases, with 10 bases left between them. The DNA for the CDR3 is TGTGCCAGCTCACTAGAGGGAAGCTATGGCTACACCTTC. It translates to CASSLEGSYGYTF. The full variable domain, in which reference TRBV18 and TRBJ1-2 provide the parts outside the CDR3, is NAGVMQNPRHLVRRRGQEARLRCSPMKGHSHVYWYRQLPEEGLKFMVYLQKENIIDESGMPKERFSAEFPKEGPSILRIQQVVRGDSAAYFCASSLEGSYGYTFGSGTRLTVV.